Sequencing of this T cell receptor (beta chain) was carried out in a study of blood T cell repertoires in COVID-19. Study overall: PBMCs, B-cell-depleted T cells, or T cells were the source of the cDNA or gDNA that made up the material.

In the authors' methods: The authors estimated nucleated cell counts from reference gene primer amplification. The data were produced by immunoSEQ multiplex PCR, yet TCRdb's version contains in-frame clones alone and is incomplete. V and J calls plus clone size are reproduced from that table; the DNA served to infer D and trimming. The repertoire holds 150,000 to 200,000 clones, 70% to 90% seen once, with roughly a tenth in the top ten. This CDR3 region has 16 residues. V shed 8 bases and J 4 bases; nucleotides not matched to a gene: 11. Germline assignment: CDR1 SGHAT and CDR2 FQNNGV. This receptor was identified in a human donor in a cohort sampled during active COVID-19. The gene calls are TRBV11-2 and TRBJ2-1; 10 nucleotides align to TRBD2. The specimen was peripheral blood. The CDR3, as DNA: TGTGCCAGCTCACGGGGGATACTAGCGGGGTACAATGAGCAGTTCTTC. It translates to CASSRGILAGYNEQFF.